These 7 T cell receptor beta chains originate from one sample sequenced in a study of response to subunit inactivated influenza vaccine. TCRdb re-derived calls from the RT-PCR reads in MiXCR, one entry per CDR3 protein. The sample comprises hundreds of thousands of distinct CDR3 sequences, roughly 14% of which are singletons, and 6% to 8% rests with the top ten. Sequences were derived from PBMCs from blood, sampled around 15 days before vaccination. The receptors were sampled from a man aged 45-60 years who received an inactivated influenza vaccine.

This clonotype was seen a few times. The chain is built from TRBV21-1 and TRBJ2-5; no check of the table's D call, TRBD1, against the DNA was made. TRBV21-1 is a known pseudogene. The CDR3 consists of 16 residues. This CDR3 is CASSKRWGQLGETQYF. The DNA for the CDR3 is TGTGCCAGCAGCAAACGATGGGGACAGCTTGGGGAGACCCAGTACTTC.

This chain connects TRBV18 to TRBJ2-7, with 7 positions matching TRBD1. The CDR3 extends over 14 amino acids. V lost 2 bases, J lost 3 bases, and 4 bases stayed unmatched. Germline V lookup: CDR1 KGHSH, CDR2 LQKENI. DNA of the CDR3: TGTGCCAGCTCACCAGGGACAGTCAACTACGAGCAGTACTTC. Residues: CASSPGTVNYEQYF.

This clonotype came up many times. This chain uses TRBV5-1 with TRBJ2-3; D is undetermined. V dropped 4 bases and J dropped 3 bases, with 9 bases sitting between them. Germline CDR1 SGHRS, CDR2 YFSETQ. The CDR3 is made up of 13 amino acids. The CDR3 region is CASSPGATDTQYF. CDR3 in DNA: TGCGCCAGCAGCCCCGGAGCTACAGATACGCAGTATTTT.

This clonotype was detected a few times. This chain uses TRBV6-1 with TRBJ1-1; 9 nucleotides match TRBD1. The J segment lost 2 bases and the V segment lost 6 bases, leaving 7 bases of the junction unmatched. CDR3 length equals 15 residues. Germline loops: CDR1 MNHNS, CDR2 SASEGT. Written as DNA, the CDR3 is TGTGCCAGCAGGAAACAGGGGGCTGGAAACACTGAAGCTTTCTTT. Translation: CASRKQGAGNTEAFF.

This clonotype was observed a few times. The chain carries TRBV20-1 and TRBJ2-1; 8 nucleotides match TRBD2. This CDR3 is built from 19 residues. Trimming at V came to 0 bases and at J to 2 bases, leaving 15 bases not matched to a gene. CDR1 DFQATT and CDR2 SNEGSKA come from the germline V gene (reference sequence). This CDR3 is CSARETSGRGLSPYNEQFF. Written as DNA, the CDR3 is TGCAGTGCTAGAGAAACTAGCGGTCGAGGTTTGAGCCCCTACAATGAGCAGTTCTTC.

This clonotype was counted between two and nine times. The CDR3 DNA sequence: TGTGCCAGCAGCAAGGACAGGGTTCAGTACTTC. Translation: CASSKDRVQYF. The V and J genes are TRBV6-5 and TRBJ2-4; 8 bases are shared with TRBD1. There are 11 residues in the CDR3. V trimming: 6 bases; J trimming: 11 bases; junction bases outside the gene matches: 3. Germline lookup yields CDR1 MNHEY and CDR2 SVGAGI.

CDR3: CASSEQYNSPLHF. In nucleotides, the CDR3 is TGCGCCAGCAGCGAGCAATATAATTCACCCCTCCACTTT. V gene TRBV4-1 combines with J gene TRBJ1-6; D gene ambiguous. Per germline, CDR1 MGHRA and CDR2 YSYEKL. The CDR3 is 13 amino acids. Trimming removed 5 bases from V and 4 bases from J, with 6 bases in between.